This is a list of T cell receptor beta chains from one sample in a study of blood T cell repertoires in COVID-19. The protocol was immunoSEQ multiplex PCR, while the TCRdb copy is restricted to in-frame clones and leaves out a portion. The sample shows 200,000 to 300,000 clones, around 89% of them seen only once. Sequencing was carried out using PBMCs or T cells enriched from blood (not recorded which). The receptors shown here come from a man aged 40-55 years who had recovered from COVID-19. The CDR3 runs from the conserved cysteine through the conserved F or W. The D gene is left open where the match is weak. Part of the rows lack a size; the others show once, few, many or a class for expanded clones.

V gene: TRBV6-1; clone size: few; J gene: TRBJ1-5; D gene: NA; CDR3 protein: CASSEVPAYSNQPQHF; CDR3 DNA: TGTGCCAGCAGTGAAGTGCCCGCGTATAGCAATCAGCCCCAGCATTTT
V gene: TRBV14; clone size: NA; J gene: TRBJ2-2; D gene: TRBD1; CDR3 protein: CASSQVLDRGGTGELFF; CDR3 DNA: TGTGCCAGCAGCCAGGTGCTGGACAGGGGTGGAACCGGGGAGCTGTTTTTT
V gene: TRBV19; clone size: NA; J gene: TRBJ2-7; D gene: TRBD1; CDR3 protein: CASSPGTGLSYEQYF; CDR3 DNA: TGTGCCAGTAGTCCAGGGACAGGACTATCCTACGAGCAGTACTTC
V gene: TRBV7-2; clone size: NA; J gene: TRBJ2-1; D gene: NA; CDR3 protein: CASSFGAGYNEQFF; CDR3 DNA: TGTGCCAGCAGCTTCGGGGCGGGGTACAATGAGCAGTTCTTC
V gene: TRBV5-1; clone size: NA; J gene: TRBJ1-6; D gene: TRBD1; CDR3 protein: CASKTGQGGYSPLHF; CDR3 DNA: TGCGCCAGCAAGACTGGACAGGGAGGGTATTCACCCCTCCACTTT
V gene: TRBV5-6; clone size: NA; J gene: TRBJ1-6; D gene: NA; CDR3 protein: CASSFGAQTYNSPLHF; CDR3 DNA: TGTGCCAGCAGCTTTGGGGCGCAAACATATAATTCACCCCTCCACTTT
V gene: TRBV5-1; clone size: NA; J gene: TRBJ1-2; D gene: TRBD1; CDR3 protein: CASSLRQGDFGGYTF; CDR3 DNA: TGCGCCAGCAGCTTGCGGCAGGGGGATTTCGGTGGCTACACCTTC
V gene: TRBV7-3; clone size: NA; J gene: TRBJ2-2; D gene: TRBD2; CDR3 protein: CASSLGLAGVTGELFF; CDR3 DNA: TGTGCCAGCAGCCTGGGACTAGCGGGAGTCACCGGGGAGCTGTTTTTT
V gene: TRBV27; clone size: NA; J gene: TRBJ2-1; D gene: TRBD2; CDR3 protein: CASSLRGFGEQFF; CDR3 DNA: TGTGCCAGCAGTTTGCGGGGGTTCGGGGAGCAGTTCTTC
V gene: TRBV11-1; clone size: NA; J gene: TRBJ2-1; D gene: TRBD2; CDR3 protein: CASSPPLAELYNEQFF; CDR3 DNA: TGTGCCAGCAGCCCCCCACTAGCGGAGCTTTACAATGAGCAGTTCTTC
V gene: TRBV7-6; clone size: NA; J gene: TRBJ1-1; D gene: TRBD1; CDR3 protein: CASRPGQGNTEAFF; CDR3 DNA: TGTGCCAGCAGACCGGGACAGGGGAACACTGAAGCTTTCTTT
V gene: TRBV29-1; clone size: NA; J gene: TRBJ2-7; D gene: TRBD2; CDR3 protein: CSVAGTSGYYEQYF; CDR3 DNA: TGCAGCGTGGCAGGGACTAGCGGATACTACGAGCAGTACTTC
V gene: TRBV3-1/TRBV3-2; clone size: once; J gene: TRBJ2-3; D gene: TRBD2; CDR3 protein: CASSQDGTSGSTQYF; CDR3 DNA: TGTGCCAGCAGCCAAGATGGGACTAGCGGATCTACGCAGTATTTT
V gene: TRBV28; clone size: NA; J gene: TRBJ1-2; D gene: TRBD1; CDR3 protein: CASSLNLGQGAVLKGYTF; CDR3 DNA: TGTGCCAGCAGTTTAAACTTAGGCCAGGGGGCCGTTCTTAAGGGCTACACCTTC
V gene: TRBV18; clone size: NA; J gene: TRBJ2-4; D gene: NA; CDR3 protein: CASSQTGESGLGAKGSYF; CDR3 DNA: TGTGCCAGCTCACAAACTGGCGAATCGGGATTGGGCGCCAAGGGTTCGTACTTC
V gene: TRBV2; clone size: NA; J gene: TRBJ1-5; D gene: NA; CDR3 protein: CASSVTGLGQPQHF; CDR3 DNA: TGTGCCAGCAGCGTGACAGGCCTTGGGCAGCCCCAGCATTTT
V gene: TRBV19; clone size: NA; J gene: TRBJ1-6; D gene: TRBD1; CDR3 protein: CASSQTGELAYSPLHF; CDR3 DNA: TGTGCCAGTAGCCAAACAGGGGAACTTGCATATTCACCCCTCCACTTT
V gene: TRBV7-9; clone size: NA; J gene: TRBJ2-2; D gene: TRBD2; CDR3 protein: CASSLATSGNPGELFF; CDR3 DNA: TGTGCCAGCAGCTTAGCGACTAGCGGGAATCCCGGGGAGCTGTTTTTT
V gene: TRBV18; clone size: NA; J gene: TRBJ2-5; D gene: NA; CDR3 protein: CASSQNLQETQYF; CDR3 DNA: TGTGCCAGCTCACAGAACTTACAAGAGACCCAGTACTTC
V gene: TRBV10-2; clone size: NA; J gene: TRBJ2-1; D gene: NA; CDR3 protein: CASSGGLEGYNEQFF; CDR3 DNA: TGCGCCAGCAGTGGGGGGTTGGAGGGATACAATGAGCAGTTCTTC
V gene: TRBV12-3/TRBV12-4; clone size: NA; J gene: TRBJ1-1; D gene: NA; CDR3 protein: CASSPWGDTEAFF; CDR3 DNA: TGTGCCAGCAGTCCCTGGGGGGACACTGAAGCTTTCTTT
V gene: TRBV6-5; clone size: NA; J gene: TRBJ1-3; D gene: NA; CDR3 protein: CAIKGRGAGNTIYF; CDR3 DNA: TGTGCCATTAAGGGACGGGGGGCTGGAAACACCATATATTTT
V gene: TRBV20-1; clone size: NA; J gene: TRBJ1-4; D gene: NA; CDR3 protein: CSTEENEKLFF; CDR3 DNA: TGCAGTACCGAGGAAAATGAAAAACTGTTTTTT
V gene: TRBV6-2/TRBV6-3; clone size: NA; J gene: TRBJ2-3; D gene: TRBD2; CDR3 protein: CASSSGTSGADTQYF; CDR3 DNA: TGTGCCAGCAGTTCCGGGACTAGCGGGGCAGATACGCAGTATTTT
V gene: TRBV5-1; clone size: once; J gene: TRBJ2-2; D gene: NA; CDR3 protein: CASSFSISGTGELFF; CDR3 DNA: TGCGCCAGCAGCTTCTCTATTTCGGGGACCGGGGAGCTGTTTTTT
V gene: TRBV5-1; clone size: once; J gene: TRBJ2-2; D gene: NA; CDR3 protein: CASSLRGGTGELFF; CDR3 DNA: TGCGCCAGCAGCTTGAGGGGGGGCACCGGGGAGCTGTTTTTT
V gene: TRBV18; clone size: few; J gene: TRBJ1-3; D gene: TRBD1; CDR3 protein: CASSNRGPGNTIYF; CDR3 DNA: TGTGCCAGTTCCAACAGGGGCCCTGGAAACACCATATATTTT
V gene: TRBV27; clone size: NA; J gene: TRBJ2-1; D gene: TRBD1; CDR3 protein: CASSPLGTGVNEQFF; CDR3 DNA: TGTGCCAGCAGCCCTCTGGGGACAGGGGTTAATGAGCAGTTCTTC
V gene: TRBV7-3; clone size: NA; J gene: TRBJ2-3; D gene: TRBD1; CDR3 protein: CASSSQGQGRKYTQYF; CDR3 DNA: TGTGCCAGCAGCTCGCAGGGACAGGGGAGGAAATATACGCAGTATTTT
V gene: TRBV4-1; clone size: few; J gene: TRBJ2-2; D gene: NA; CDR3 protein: CASSQPRPEGGTGELFF; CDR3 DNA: TGCGCCAGCAGCCAACCACGACCCGAGGGGGGGACCGGGGAGCTGTTTTTT
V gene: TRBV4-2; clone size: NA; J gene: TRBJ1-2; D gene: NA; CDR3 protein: CASSRLRWQVNSGSGGYTF; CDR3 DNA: TGTGCCAGCAGCCGCCTCCGGTGGCAGGTGAATAGCGGCTCGGGAGGCTACACCTTC
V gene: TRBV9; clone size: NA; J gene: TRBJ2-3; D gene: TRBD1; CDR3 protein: CASSVGGWDSLFTDTQYF; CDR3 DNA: TGTGCCAGCAGCGTAGGAGGGTGGGACAGTCTTTTCACAGATACGCAGTATTTT
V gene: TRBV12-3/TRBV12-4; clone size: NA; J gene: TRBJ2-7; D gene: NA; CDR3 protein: CASSYTGFYEQYF; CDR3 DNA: TGTGCCAGCAGTTACACAGGGTTTTACGAGCAGTACTTC
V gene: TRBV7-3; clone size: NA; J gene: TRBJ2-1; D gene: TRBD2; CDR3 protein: CASSLTRTSGYNEQFF; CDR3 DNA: TGTGCCAGCAGCTTAACGCGGACTAGCGGCTACAATGAGCAGTTCTTC
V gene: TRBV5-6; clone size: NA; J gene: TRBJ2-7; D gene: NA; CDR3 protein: CASSKGFTYEQYF; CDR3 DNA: TGTGCCAGCAGCAAGGGGTTCACCTACGAGCAGTACTTC
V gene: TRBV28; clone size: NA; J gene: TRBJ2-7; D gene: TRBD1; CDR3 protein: CASRLTGGPYEQYF; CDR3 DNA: TGTGCCAGCAGATTAACAGGGGGGCCCTACGAGCAGTACTTC
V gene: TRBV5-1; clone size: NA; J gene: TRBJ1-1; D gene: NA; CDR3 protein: CASRDRDIEAFF; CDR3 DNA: TGCGCCAGCAGGGACAGAGATATTGAAGCTTTCTTT
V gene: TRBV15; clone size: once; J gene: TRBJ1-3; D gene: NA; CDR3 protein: CATSRGIPGASGNTIYF; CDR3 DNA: TGTGCCACCAGCAGGGGAATCCCAGGGGCCTCTGGAAACACCATATATTTT
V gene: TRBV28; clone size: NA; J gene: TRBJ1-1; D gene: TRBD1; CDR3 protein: CASTTQGPENTEAFF; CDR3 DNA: TGTGCCAGCACCACACAGGGGCCCGAGAACACTGAAGCTTTCTTT
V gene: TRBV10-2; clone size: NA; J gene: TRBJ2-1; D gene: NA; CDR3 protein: CATLGEHSSYNEQFF; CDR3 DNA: TGCGCCACTTTAGGGGAACACAGCTCCTACAATGAGCAGTTCTTC
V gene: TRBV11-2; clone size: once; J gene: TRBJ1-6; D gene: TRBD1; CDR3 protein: CASSSDRGRAPLHF; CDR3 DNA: TGTGCCAGCAGCTCGGACAGGGGTCGGGCACCCCTCCACTTT
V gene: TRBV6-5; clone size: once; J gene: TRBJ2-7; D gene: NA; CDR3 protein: CASSYPGRGEQYF; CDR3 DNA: TGTGCCAGCAGTTACCCCGGACGGGGCGAGCAGTACTTC